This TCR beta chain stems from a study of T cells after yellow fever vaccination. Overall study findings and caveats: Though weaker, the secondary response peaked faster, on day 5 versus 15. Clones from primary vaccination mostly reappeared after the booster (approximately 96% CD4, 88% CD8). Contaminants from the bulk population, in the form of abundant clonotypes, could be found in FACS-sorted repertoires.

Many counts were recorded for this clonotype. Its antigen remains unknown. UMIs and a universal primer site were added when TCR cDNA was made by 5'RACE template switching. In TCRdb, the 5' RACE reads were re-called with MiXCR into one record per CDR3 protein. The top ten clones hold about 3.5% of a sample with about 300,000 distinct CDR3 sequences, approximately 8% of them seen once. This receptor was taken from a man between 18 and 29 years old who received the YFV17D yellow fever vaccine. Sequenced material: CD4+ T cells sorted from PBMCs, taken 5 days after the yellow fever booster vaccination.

CDR3 bases: TGTGCCAGCAGCCTCGGGACCGGCTCCTACAATGAGCAGTTCTTC. It translates to CASSLGTGSYNEQFF. V is TRBV5-4 and J is TRBJ2-1; possibly TRBD1 or TRBD2 for D (5 bases each). Trimming stripped 4 bases from V and 0 bases from J, with 11 bases between. The CDR3 spans 15 residues. CDR1 and CDR2 (germline): SGHNT, YYREEE (reference sequence).